The clone carrying this TCR beta chain has a count of ten or more. The antigen remains undetermined. With 2 bases removed from V and 5 bases from J, the gap between germline ends came to 9 bases. Germline CDR1 KGHDR, CDR2 SFDVKD. There are 14 residues in the CDR3. This sample was taken from a study of T cells in Graves' hyperthyroidism and ophthalmopathy. Turning to the study itself: Initial diagnosis, before any treatment, was when peripheral blood was collected.

Notes on the study in general: In simple terms, a model built on 13 V-J features told ophthalmopathy apart from stable hyperthyroidism. The model forecast ophthalmopathy, anticipating it by a median about 7 months before onset.

What was amplified from RNA transcripts were TCR beta CDR3 regions. TCR CDR3 underwent first-round RT-PCR with the HTBI primer set. TCRdb re-called the multiplex PCR reads with MiXCR, one entry per CDR3 protein. The sample holds 650,000 to 700,000 distinct CDR3 sequences, around a sixth seen once. The V and J genes are TRBV24-1 and TRBJ1-5; D might be TRBD1 (5 bases). Sequencing used blood. The origin of this receptor is a man aged 50-59 years with Graves' hyperthyroidism. CDR3 loop: CATSDSGGDQPQHF. CDR3 DNA: TGTGCCACCAGTGATTCGGGGGGGGATCAGCCCCAGCATTTT.